This TCR beta chain is from a study of blood T cell repertoires in COVID-19. About the study: Acute and convalescent COVID-19 specimens originated in the United States, Italy and Spain. From T cells, B-cell-depleted T cells, or PBMCs came the material, which was cDNA or gDNA.

This CDR3 has 12 residues. The V end was cut by 6 bases, the J end by 5 bases, with 13 bases between. In germline, CDR1 is SQVTM, CDR2 ANQGSEA. Generated by immunoSEQ multiplex PCR, the TCRdb table keeps only in-frame clones and is missing some. The sample includes under 250,000 clones, 88% of them seen just once. Material for sequencing was PBMCs or T cells enriched from blood (not recorded which). This sequence was found in a middle-aged woman who had been exposed to COVID-19. The chain carries TRBV29-1 and TRBJ1-1, with D perhaps TRBD1 (5 bases). The chain's CDR3 is CSVQGEGTEAFF. In DNA form, the CDR3 reads TGCAGCGTCCAGGGCGAAGGGACTGAAGCTTTCTTT.